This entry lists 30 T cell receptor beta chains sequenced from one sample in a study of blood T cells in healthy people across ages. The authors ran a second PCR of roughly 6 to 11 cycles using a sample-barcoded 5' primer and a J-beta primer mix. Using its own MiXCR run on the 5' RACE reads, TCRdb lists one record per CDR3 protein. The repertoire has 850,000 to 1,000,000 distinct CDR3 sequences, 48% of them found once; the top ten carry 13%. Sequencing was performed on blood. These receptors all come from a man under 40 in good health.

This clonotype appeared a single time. The CDR3 loop reads CASSVVEGFGRDTQYF. The CDR3 DNA reads as TGTGCCAGCAGCGTAGTCGAGGGGTTTGGAAGAGATACGCAGTATTTT. The chain uses TRBV9 and TRBJ2-3; the D call may be TRBD1 or TRBD2 (5 bases each). The CDR3 covers 16 residues. The germline V and J ends were trimmed by 0 bases and 5 bases, with 16 bases remaining between them. Germline V lookup: CDR1 SGDLS, CDR2 YYNGEE.

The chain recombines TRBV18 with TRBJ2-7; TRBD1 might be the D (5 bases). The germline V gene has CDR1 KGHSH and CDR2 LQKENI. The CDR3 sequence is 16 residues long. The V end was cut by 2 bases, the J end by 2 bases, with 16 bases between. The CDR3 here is CASSPGQTSNPYEQYF. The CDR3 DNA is TGTGCCAGCTCACCAGGACAAACGAGTAACCCCTACGAGCAGTACTTC.

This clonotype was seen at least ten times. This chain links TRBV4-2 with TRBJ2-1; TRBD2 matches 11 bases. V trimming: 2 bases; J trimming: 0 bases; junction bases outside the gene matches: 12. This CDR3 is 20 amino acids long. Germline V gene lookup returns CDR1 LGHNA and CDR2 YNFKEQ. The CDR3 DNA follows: TGTGCCAGCAGCCAACCAACTCGGACTAGCGGGTCTAGCTCCTACAATGAGCAGTTCTTC. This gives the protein CASSQPTRTSGSSSYNEQFF.

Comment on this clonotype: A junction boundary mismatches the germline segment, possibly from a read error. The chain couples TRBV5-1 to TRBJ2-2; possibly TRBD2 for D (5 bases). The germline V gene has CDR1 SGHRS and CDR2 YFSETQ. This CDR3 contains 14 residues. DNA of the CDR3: TGCGCCAGCAGCAGGATGGGGAACACCGGGAAGCTGTTTTTT. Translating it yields CASSRMGNTGKLFF.

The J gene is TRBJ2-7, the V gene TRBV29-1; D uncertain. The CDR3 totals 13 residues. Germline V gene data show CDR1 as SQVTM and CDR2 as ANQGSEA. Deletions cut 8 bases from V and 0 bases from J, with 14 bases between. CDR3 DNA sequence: TGCAGCATCGAGGACGGCGGCTCCTACGAGCAGTACTTC. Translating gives CSIEDGGSYEQYF.

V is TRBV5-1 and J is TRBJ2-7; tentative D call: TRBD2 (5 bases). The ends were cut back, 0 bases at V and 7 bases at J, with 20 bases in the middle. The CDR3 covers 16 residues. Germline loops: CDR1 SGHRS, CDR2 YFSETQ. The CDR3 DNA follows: TGCGCCAGCAGCTTGGATTTCCAGGACTCCTACAATGAGCAGTACTTC. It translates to CASSLDFQDSYNEQYF.

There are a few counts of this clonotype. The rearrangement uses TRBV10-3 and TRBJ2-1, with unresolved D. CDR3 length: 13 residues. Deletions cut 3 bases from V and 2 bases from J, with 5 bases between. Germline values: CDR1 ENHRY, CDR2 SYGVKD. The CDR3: CAISDRAYNEQFF. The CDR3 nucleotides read TGTGCCATCAGTGATAGGGCCTACAATGAGCAGTTCTTC.

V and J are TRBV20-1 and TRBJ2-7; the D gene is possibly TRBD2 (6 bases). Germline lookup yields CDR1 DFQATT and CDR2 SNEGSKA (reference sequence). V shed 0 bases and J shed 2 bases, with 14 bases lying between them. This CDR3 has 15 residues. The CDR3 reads CSARDGSRGTYEQYF. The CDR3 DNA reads TGCAGTGCTAGAGATGGGAGCCGCGGGACCTACGAGCAGTACTTC.

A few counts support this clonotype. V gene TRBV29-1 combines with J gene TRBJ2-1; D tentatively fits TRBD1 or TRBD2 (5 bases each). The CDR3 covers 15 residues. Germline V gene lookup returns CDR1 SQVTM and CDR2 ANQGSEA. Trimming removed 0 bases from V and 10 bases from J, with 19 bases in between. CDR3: CSVEEGVGGFSEQFF. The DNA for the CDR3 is TGCAGCGTTGAAGAGGGGGTCGGTGGGTTTTCGGAGCAGTTCTTC.

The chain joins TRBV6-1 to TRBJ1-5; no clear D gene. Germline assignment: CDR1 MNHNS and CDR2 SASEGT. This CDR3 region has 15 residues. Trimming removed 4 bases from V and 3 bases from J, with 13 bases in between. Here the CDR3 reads CASSGGGVNNQPQHF. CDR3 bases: TGTGCCAGCAGTGGCGGCGGGGTAAACAATCAGCCCCAGCATTTT.

The CDR3: CASSGGSGEETQYF. CDR3 nucleotides: TGCGCCAGCAGCGGGGGTAGCGGGGAAGAGACCCAGTACTTC. The rearrangement links TRBV5-1 to TRBJ2-7; TRBD2 matches 8 bases. The tail of the sequence fits TRBJ2-5 better, so the J call may be wrong. The CDR3 has 14 residues. Germline V lookup: CDR1 SGHRS, CDR2 YFSETQ.

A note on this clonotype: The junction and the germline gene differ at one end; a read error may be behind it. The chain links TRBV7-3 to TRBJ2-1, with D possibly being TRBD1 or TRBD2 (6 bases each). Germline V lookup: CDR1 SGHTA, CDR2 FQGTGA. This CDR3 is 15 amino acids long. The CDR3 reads CAGSLEGGRHNEQFF. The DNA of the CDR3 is TGTGCCGGCAGCTTGGAGGGGGGCCGGCACAATGAGCAGTTCTTC.

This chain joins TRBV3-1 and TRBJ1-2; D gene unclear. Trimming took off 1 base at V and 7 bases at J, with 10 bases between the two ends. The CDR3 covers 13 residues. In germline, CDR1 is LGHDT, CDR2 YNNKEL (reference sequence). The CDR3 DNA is TGTGCCAGCAGCCAAGGGATGGCTATTGGCTACACCTTC. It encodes CASSQGMAIGYTF. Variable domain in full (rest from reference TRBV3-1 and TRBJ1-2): DTAVSQTPKYLVTQMGNDKSIKCEQNLGHDTMYWYKQDSKKFLKIMFSYNNKELIINETVPNRFSPKSPDKAHLNLHINSLELGDSAVYFCASSQGMAIGYTFGSGTRLTVV.

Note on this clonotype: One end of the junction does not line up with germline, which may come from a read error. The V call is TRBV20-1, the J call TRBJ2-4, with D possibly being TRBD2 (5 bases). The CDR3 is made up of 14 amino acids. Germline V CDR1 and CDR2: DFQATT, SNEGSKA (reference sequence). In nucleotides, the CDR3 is TGCAGTACTAGAGATGGGTTAGCCAAAAACATTCAGTACTTC. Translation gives CSTRDGLAKNIQYF.

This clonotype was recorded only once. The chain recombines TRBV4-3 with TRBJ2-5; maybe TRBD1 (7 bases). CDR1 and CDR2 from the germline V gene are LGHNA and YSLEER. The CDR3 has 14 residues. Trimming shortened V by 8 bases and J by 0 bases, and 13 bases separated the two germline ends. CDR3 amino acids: CASPRGADQETQYF. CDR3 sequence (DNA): TGCGCCAGCCCCAGGGGGGCAGACCAAGAGACCCAGTACTTC.

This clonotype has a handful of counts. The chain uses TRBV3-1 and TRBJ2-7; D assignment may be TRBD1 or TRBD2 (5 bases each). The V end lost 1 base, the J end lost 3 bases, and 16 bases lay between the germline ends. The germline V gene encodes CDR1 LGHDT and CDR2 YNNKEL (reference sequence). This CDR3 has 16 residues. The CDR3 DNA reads TGTGCCAGCAGCCAAGGGGACCGAAAGGGTAACTACGAGCAGTACTTC. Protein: CASSQGDRKGNYEQYF.

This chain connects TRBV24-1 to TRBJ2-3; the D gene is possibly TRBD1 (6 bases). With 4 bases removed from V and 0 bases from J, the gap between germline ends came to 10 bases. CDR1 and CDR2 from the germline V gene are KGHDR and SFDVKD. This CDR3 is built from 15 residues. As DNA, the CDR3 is TGTGCCACCAGTGAAACAGGGTCTAGCACAGATACGCAGTATTTT. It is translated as CATSETGSSTDTQYF.

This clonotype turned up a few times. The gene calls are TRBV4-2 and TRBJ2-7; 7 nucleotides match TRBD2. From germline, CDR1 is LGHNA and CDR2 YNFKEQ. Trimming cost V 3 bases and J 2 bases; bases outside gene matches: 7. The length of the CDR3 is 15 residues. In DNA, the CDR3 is TGTGCCAGCAGCCAGGCTAGCGGTGTAGCCTACGAGCAGTACTTC. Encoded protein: CASSQASGVAYEQYF.

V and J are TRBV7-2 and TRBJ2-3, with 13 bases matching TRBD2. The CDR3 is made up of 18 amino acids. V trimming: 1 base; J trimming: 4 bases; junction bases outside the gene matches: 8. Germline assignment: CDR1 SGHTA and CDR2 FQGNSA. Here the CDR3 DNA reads TGTGCCAGCAGCTTAGTCGGGGGACTAGCGGGGTTCGCAGATACGCAGTATTTT. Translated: CASSLVGGLAGFADTQYF. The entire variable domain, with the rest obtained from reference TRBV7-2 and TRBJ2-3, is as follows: GAGVSQSPSNKVTEKGKDVELRCDPISGHTALYWYRQSLGQGLEFLIYFQGNSAPDKSGLPSDRFSAERTGGSVSTLTIQRTQQEDSAVYLCASSLVGGLAGFADTQYFGPGTRLTVL.

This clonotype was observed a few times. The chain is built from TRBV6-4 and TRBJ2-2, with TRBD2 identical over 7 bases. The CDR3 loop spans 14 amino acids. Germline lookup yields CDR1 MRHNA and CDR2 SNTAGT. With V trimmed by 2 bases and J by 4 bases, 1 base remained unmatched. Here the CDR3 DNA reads TGTGCCAGCAGTGACCGGACTAGCACCGGGGAGCTGTTTTTT. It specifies CASSDRTSTGELFF.

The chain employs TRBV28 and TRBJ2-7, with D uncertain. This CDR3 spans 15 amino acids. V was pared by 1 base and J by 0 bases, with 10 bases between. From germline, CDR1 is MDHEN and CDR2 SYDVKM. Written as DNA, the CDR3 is TGTGCCAGCAGTTTATCCGGCAGTCTCTCCTACGAGCAGTACTTC. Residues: CASSLSGSLSYEQYF. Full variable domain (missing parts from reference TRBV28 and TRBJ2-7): DVKVTQSSRYLVKRTGEKVFLECVQDMDHENMFWYRQDPGLGLRLIYFSYDVKMKEKGDIPEGYSVSREKKERFSLILESASTNQTSMYLCASSLSGSLSYEQYFGPGTRLTVT.

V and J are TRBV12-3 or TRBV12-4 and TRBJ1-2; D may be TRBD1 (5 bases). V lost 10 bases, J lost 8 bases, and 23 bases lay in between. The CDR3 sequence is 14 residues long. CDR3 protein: CATRTGGTPSGYTF. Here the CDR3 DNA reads TGTGCCACCCGGACTGGGGGGACTCCTAGCGGCTACACCTTC.

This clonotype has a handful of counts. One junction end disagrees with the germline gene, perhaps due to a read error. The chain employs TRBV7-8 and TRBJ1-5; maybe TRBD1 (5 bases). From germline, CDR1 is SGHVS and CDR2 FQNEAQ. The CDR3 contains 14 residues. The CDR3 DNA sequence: TGTGCCAGCAGGTTAGGGGCAAGCAATCAGCCCCAGCATTTT. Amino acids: CASRLGASNQPQHF. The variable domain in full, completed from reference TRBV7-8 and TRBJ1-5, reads GAGVSQSPRYKVAKRGQDVALRCDPISGHVSLFWYQQALGQGPEFLTYFQNEAQLDKSGLPSDRFFAERPEGSVSTLKIQRTQQEDSAVYLCASRLGASNQPQHFGDGTRLSIL.

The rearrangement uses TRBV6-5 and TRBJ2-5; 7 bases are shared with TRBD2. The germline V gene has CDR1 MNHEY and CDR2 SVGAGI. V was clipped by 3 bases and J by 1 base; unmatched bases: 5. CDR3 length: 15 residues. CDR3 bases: TGTGCCAGCAGTTATACTAGCGTATCCCAAGAGACCCAGTACTTC. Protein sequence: CASSYTSVSQETQYF.

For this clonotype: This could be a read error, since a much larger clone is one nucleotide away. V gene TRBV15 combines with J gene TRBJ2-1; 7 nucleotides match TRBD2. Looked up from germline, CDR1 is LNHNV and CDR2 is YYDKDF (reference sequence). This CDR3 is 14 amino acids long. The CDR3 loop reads CATSSGLERNERFF. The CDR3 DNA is TGTGCCACCAGCAGCGGACTAGAGCGGAATGAGCGGTTCTTC.

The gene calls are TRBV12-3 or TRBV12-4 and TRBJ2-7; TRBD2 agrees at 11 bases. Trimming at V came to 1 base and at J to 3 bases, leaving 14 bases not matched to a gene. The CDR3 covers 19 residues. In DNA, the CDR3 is TGTGCCAGCAGTTTAGTCCCCTTTATAGCGGGGGGGACCGGCTACGAGCAGTACTTC. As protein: CASSLVPFIAGGTGYEQYF.

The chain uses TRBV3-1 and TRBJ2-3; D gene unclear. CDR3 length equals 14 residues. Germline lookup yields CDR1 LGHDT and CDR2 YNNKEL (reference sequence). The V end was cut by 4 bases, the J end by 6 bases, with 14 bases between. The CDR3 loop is CASSPILAGDTQYF. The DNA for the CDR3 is TGTGCCAGCAGCCCCATCTTAGCTGGGGATACGCAGTATTTT.

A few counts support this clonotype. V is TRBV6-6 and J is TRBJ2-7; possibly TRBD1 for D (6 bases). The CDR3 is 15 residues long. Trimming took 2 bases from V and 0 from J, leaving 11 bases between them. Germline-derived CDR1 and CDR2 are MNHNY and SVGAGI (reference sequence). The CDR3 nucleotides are TGTGCCAGCAGTTACGAGGGGGTGAGCTCCTACGAGCAGTACTTC. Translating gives CASSYEGVSSYEQYF.

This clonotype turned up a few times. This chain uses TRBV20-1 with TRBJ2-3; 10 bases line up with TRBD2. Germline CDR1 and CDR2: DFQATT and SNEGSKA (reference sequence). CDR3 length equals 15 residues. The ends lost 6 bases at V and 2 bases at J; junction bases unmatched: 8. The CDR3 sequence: CSAPRLAGATDTQYF. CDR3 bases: TGCAGTGCCCCTAGGCTAGCGGGGGCCACAGATACGCAGTATTTT.

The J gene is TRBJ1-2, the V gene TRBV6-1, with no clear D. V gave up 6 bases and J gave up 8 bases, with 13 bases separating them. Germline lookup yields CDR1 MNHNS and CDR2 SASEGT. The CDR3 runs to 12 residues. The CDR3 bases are TGTGCCAGCAGCCAGCCCCTCGGGGGCTACACCTTC. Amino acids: CASSQPLGGYTF.